Following are 18 T cell receptor beta chains from one sample sequenced in a study of regulatory T cells in long-lasting Graves disease. Time point here: newly diagnosed GD, antithyroid drugs for less than 3 months. Scientists built the TCR library using RNA that was extracted from PBMCs. For TCR beta, libraries came from iRepertoire HTBI primers and Arm-PCR of CDR3 regions. Each CDR3 protein gets one entry after TCRdb re-called the multiplex PCR reads with MiXCR. Of around 500,000 distinct CDR3 sequences listed, 9.5% to 15% are singletons. This sample was shared with a second study, whose subject was T cells in Graves' hyperthyroidism and ophthalmopathy.

Sample: peripheral blood mononuclear cells (PBMCs), taken at new diagnosis, from a patient treated with antithyroid drugs. All receptors come from a woman aged 25 to 39 with Graves disease.

There are many counts of this clonotype. This chain joins TRBV12-5 and TRBJ1-2, with D perhaps matching TRBD1 (5 bases). The CDR3 extends over 15 amino acids. Germline V gene sequence: CDR1 LGHNT, CDR2 FRNRAP. V shed 1 base and J shed 4 bases, with 13 bases lying between them. The CDR3 loop reads CASGLGQGVSYGYTF. The CDR3 coding sequence is TGTGCTAGTGGTTTGGGGCAGGGCGTGTCCTATGGCTACACCTTC.

This clonotype was picked up many times. The gene calls are TRBV2 and TRBJ2-1; 9 nucleotides line up with TRBD1. The V and J ends lost 8 bases and 7 bases, in that order; junction bases with no gene match: 12. The CDR3 loop spans 15 amino acids. Per germline, CDR1 SNHLY and CDR2 FYNNEI. CDR3 loop: CASDTTGTGYNEQFF. In DNA form, the CDR3 reads TGTGCCAGCGACACAACCGGGACAGGGTATAATGAGCAGTTCTTC.

This clonotype was seen ten or more times. V gene TRBV11-3 combines with J gene TRBJ2-1, with 7 bases matching TRBD2. V shed 6 bases, J shed 3 bases, and the junction held 5 bases outside the gene matches. The CDR3 is 14 amino acids. Per the germline V gene, CDR1 is SGHNT and CDR2 is YENEEA. Here the CDR3 DNA reads TGTGCCAGCAGTAGGCGCGGGAGCTACAATGAGCAGTTCTTC. Encoded protein: CASSRRGSYNEQFF.

This clonotype was counted at least ten times. This sequence joins TRBV2 and TRBJ2-1; 7 bases align to TRBD1. The CDR3 sequence is 12 residues long. The V gene end was trimmed by 5 bases and the J gene end by 10 bases; junction bases not matched to a gene: 5. Germline CDR1 reads SNHLY; CDR2 reads FYNNEI. The CDR3 region has the DNA TGTGCCAGCAGTCCAACAGGGGAGGAGCAGTTCTTC. It translates to CASSPTGEEQFF.

Of note for this clonotype: It differs at one base from a far larger clone, so likely a read error. The chain links TRBV5-4 to TRBJ2-1, with 8 bases fitting TRBD1. CDR3 length: 15 amino acids. Per germline, CDR1 SGHNT and CDR2 YYREEE (reference sequence). The CDR3 here is CANSLGQGAYNEQFF. The CDR3 region has the DNA TGTGCCAACAGCTTGGGGCAGGGGGCGTACAATGAGCAGTTCTTC.

The chain couples TRBV20-1 to TRBJ2-5; the D gene is possibly TRBD1 (5 bases). The CDR3 spans 15 residues. Germline CDR1 is DFQATT and CDR2 is SNEGSKA (reference sequence). V was shortened by 1 base and J by 0 bases, with 12 bases between the two germline ends. The CDR3 spells CSARADIPHQETQYF. CDR3 in DNA: TGCAGTGCTAGAGCGGACATACCCCACCAAGAGACCCAGTACTTC.

This clonotype was found many times. This rearrangement joins TRBV6-5 to TRBJ1-1, with D unclear. This CDR3 contains 16 residues. Trimming shortened V by 0 bases and J by 7 bases, and 18 bases separated the two germline ends. CDR1 is MNHEY and CDR2 is SVGAGI in the germline V gene. CDR3 coding DNA: TGTGCCAGCAGTTACTCGTCGGCCTATCTGAGGAATGAAGCTTTCTTT. Protein: CASSYSSAYLRNEAFF.

This clonotype was counted between two and nine times. The chain couples TRBV20-1 to TRBJ2-5; possible D gene TRBD1, 5 bases. CDR3 length equals 14 residues. In germline, CDR1 is DFQATT, CDR2 SNEGSKA (reference sequence). V was shortened by 3 bases and J by 4 bases, with 15 bases between the two germline ends. The CDR3 spells CSARWPGKGETQYF. The DNA for the CDR3 is TGCAGTGCTAGGTGGCCAGGGAAGGGAGAGACCCAGTACTTC.

V usage is TRBV6-5 and J usage is TRBJ2-2, with D unresolved. The CDR3 covers 13 residues. The germline CDR1 and CDR2 sequences are MNHEY and SVGAGI. The V and J ends lost 2 bases and 3 bases respectively, with 4 bases between them. Here the CDR3 reads CASSYEDTGELFF. The CDR3 region has the DNA TGTGCCAGCAGTTACGAGGACACCGGGGAGCTGTTTTTT.

The J gene is TRBJ1-4, the V gene TRBV12-3 or TRBV12-4; D uncertain. This CDR3 has 16 amino acids. V was shortened by 3 bases and J by 0 bases, with 11 bases between the two germline ends. CDR3 sequence (DNA): TGTGCCAGCAGTTTTATCGGTCTAACAACTAATGAAAAACTGTTTTTT. This gives the protein CASSFIGLTTNEKLFF.

At least ten counts were recorded for this clonotype. The chain recombines TRBV4-1 with TRBJ2-5; D may be TRBD1 (6 bases). Per the germline V gene, CDR1 is MGHRA and CDR2 is YSYEKL. This CDR3 spans 17 amino acids. V was shortened by 2 bases and J by 1 base, with 17 bases between the two germline ends. The CDR3 nucleotides read TGCGCCAGCAGCCAACCGAAGCTCGGACAGTCCCAAGAGACCCAGTACTTC. Protein sequence: CASSQPKLGQSQETQYF.

This clonotype was picked up many times. In DNA form, the CDR3 reads TGTGCCAGCAGCAGGACTAGCGGGAGTAACACCGGGGAGCTGTTTTTT. This gives the protein CASSRTSGSNTGELFF. V gene TRBV11-2 combines with J gene TRBJ2-2, with TRBD2 matching 13 bases. This CDR3 region has 16 residues. The germline V gene encodes CDR1 SGHAT and CDR2 FQNNGV. The J segment lost 2 bases and the V segment lost 5 bases, leaving 2 bases of the junction unmatched.

This clonotype was detected ten times or more. The V and J genes are TRBV5-1 and TRBJ1-4; no clear D. The germline gives CDR1 SGHRS, CDR2 YFSETQ. The V end was cut by 0 bases, the J end by 5 bases, with 17 bases between. CDR3 length: 17 amino acids. The CDR3 DNA reads as TGCGCCAGCAGCTTGGGGACCGGCGGGGATTACAATGAAAAACTGTTTTTT. Amino acid sequence: CASSLGTGGDYNEKLFF.

At least ten counts were recorded for this clonotype. The chain combines TRBV6-5 with TRBJ2-2, with 7 bases identical to TRBD1. CDR3 length equals 16 residues. Germline lookup yields CDR1 MNHEY and CDR2 SVGAGI. J was trimmed by 3 bases and V by 2 bases; bases with no gene match: 6. Here the CDR3 reads CASSYVRDSYTGELFF. Here the CDR3 DNA reads TGTGCCAGCAGTTACGTCAGGGACAGCTACACCGGGGAGCTGTTTTTT.

This clonotype has at least ten counts. The chain joins TRBV2 to TRBJ1-4; perhaps TRBD1 as D (6 bases). The CDR3 spans 17 residues. Trimming left V 6 bases short and J 6 bases short, with 23 bases between. Germline V gene sequence: CDR1 SNHLY, CDR2 FYNNEI. CDR3 sequence (DNA): TGTGCCAGCAGATATTCGATGACACAGGGCCGGGATGAAAAACTGTTTTTT. It translates to CASRYSMTQGRDEKLFF.

This clonotype has ten or more counts. The chain employs TRBV2 and TRBJ2-7, with 10 bases aligning to TRBD2. CDR1 is SNHLY and CDR2 is FYNNEI in the germline V gene. V gave up 6 bases and J gave up 2 bases; unmatched junction bases: 7. The CDR3 covers 15 residues. CDR3 sequence reads: CASSLAGAIPYEQYF. For the CDR3, the DNA is TGTGCCAGCAGCCTAGCGGGAGCAATACCCTACGAGCAGTACTTC.

In its sample, this clonotype was seen many times. V is TRBV27 and J is TRBJ2-7, with D perhaps assigned TRBD1 or TRBD2 (5 bases each). V was trimmed by 4 bases and J by 4 bases, leaving 17 bases between them. The CDR3 consists of 15 residues. Looked up from germline, CDR1 is MNHEY and CDR2 is SMNVEV (reference sequence). In nucleotides, the CDR3 is TGTGCCAGCAGTTCCTACCGGGACGGGTCTTACGAGCAGTACTTC. Its protein product is CASSSYRDGSYEQYF.

There are many counts of this clonotype. The J gene is TRBJ2-1, the V gene TRBV19; D is unclear. CDR1 is LNHDA and CDR2 is SQIVND in the germline V gene (reference sequence). Between the trimmed V and J ends, which lost 2 bases and 0 bases, there was a span of 8 bases. The CDR3 contains 15 residues. DNA of the CDR3: TGTGCCAGTAGTATAACCAGCAGCTCCTACAATGAGCAGTTCTTC. It translates to CASSITSSSYNEQFF.